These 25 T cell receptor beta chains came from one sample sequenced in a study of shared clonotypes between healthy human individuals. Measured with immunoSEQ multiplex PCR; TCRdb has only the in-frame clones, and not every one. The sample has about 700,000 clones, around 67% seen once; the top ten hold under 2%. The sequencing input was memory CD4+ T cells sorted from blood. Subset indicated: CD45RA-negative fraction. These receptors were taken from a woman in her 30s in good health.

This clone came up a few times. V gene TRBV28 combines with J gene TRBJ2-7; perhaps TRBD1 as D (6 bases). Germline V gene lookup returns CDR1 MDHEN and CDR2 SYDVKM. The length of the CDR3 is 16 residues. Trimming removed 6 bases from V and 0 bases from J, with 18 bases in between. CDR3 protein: CASRSGTRTSSYEQYF. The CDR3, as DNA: TGTGCCAGCAGATCCGGGACAAGAACCAGCTCCTACGAGCAGTACTTC.

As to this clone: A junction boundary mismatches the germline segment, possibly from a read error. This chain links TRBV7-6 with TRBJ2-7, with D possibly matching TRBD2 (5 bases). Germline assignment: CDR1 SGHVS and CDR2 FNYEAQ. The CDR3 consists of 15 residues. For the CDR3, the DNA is TGTGCCAGCAGATTAGGCCCCGGGGAGTTTAACGAGCAGTACTTC. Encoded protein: CASRLGPGEFNEQYF.

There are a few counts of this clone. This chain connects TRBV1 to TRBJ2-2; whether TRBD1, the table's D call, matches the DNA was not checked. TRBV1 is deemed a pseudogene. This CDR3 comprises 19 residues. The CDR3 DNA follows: TGCACCAGCAGCCAACAACCGGGGAACAGGGGGTTTTTCGCCGGGGAGCTGTTTTTT. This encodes CTSSQQPGNRGFFAGELFF.

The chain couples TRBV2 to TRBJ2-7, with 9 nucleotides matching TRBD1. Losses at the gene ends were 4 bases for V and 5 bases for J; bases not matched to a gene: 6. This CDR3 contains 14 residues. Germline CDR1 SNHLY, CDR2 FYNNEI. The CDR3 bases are TGTGCCAGCAGTGCCGACAGGGGGTACGACGAGCAGTACTTC. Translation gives CASSADRGYDEQYF.

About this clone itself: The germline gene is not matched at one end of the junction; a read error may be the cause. CDR3 bases: TGTGCCAGCAGCTTAAGTAGCGGGAGTTCCCTGAATTTT. Amino acid sequence: CASSLSSGSSLNF. V is TRBV7-6 and J is TRBJ2-3; TRBD2 aligns across 9 bases. Germline V gives CDR1 SGHVS, CDR2 FNYEAQ. The CDR3 runs to 13 residues.

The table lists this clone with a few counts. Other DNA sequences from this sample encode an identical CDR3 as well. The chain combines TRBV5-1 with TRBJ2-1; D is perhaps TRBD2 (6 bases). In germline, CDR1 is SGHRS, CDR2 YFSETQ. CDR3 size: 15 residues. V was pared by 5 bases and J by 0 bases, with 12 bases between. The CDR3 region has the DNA TGCGCCAGCAGTAGGGACTCCAGCTCCTACAATGAGCAGTTCTTC. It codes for CASSRDSSSYNEQFF.

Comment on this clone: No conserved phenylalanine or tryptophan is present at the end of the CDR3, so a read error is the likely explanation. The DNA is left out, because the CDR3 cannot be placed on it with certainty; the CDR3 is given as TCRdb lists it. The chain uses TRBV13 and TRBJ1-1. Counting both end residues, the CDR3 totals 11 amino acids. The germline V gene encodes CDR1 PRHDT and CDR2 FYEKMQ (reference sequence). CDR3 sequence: CASSLVSRPRV.

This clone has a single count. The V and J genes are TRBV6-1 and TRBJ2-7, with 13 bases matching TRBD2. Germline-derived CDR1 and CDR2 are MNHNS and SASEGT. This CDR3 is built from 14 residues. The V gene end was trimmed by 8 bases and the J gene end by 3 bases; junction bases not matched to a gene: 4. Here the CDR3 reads CASGGLAGLYEQYF. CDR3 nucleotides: TGTGCCAGCGGGGGACTAGCGGGGCTCTACGAGCAGTACTTC.

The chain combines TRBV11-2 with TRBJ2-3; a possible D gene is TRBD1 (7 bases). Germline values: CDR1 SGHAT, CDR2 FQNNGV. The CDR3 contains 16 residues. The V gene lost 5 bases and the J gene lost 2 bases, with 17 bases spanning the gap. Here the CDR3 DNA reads TGTGCCAGCAGCAAGGAGGGGGCCCACCCCACAGATACGCAGTATTTT. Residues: CASSKEGAHPTDTQYF. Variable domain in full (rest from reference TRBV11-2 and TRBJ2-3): EAGVAQSPRYKIIEKRQSVAFWCNPISGHATLYWYQQILGQGPKLLIQFQNNGVVDDSQLPKDRFSAERLKGVDSTLKIQPAKLEDSAVYLCASSKEGAHPTDTQYFGPGTRLTVL.

The CDR3 sequence is CASTDIRTIAYGYTF. CDR3 bases: TGTGCCAGCACCGACATCAGGACTATTGCGTATGGCTACACCTTC. V usage is TRBV7-9 and J usage is TRBJ1-2, with D unresolved. V lost 7 bases and J lost 5, with 20 bases in between. The CDR3 runs to 15 residues. Germline V gene data show CDR1 as SEHNR and CDR2 as FQNEAQ (reference sequence).

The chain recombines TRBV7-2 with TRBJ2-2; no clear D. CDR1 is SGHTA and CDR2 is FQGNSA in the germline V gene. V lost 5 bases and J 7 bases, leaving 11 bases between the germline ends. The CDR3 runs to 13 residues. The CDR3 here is CASSNKVDGELFF. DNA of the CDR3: TGTGCCAGCAGCAATAAGGTGGACGGGGAGCTGTTTTTT.

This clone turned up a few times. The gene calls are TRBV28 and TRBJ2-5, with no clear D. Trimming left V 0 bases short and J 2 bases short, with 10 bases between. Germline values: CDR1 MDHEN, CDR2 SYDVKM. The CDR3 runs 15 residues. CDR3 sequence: CASSLWTRPQETQYF. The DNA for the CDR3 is TGTGCCAGCAGTTTATGGACCAGGCCTCAAGAGACCCAGTACTTC.

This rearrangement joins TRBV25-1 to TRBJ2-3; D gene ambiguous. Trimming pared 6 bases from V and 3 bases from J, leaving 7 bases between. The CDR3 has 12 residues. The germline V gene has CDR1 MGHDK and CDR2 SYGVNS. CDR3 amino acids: CASSAGTDTQYF. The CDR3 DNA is TGTGCCAGCAGCGCCGGGACAGATACGCAGTATTTT. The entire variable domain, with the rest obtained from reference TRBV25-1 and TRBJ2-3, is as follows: EADIYQTPRYLVIGTGKKITLECSQTMGHDKMYWYQQDPGMELHLIHYSYGVNSTEKGDLSSESTVSRIRTEHFPLTLESARPSHTSQYLCASSAGTDTQYFGPGTRLTVL.

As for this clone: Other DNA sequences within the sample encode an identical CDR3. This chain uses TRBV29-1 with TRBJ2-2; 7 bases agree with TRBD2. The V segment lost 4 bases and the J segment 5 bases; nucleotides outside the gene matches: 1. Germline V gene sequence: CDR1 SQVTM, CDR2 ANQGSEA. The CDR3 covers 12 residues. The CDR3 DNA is TGCAGCGTTGCGGGGGGAACCGGGGAGCTGTTTTTT. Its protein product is CSVAGGTGELFF.

CDR3 protein: CASSDGPGTGSYNEQFF. Here the CDR3 DNA reads TGTGCCAGCAGTGATGGCCCTGGGACAGGGTCCTACAATGAGCAGTTCTTC. This sequence joins TRBV6-1 and TRBJ2-1; TRBD1 matches 9 bases. There are 17 residues in the CDR3. The V segment lost 3 bases and the J segment 1 base; nucleotides outside the gene matches: 7. Germline V lookup: CDR1 MNHNS, CDR2 SASEGT.

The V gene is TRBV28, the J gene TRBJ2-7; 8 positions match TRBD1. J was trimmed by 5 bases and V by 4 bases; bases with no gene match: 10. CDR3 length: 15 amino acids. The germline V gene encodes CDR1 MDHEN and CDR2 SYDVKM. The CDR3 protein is CASSSRAGGKHEQYF. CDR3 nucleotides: TGTGCCAGCAGTTCGAGGGCAGGGGGCAAACACGAGCAGTACTTC.

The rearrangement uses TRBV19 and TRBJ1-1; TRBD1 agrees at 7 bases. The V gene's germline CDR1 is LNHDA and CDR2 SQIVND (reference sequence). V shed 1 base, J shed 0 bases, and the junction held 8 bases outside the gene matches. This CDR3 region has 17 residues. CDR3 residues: CASSIVPGQIMNTEAFF. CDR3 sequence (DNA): TGTGCCAGTAGTATAGTCCCGGGACAGATCATGAACACTGAAGCTTTCTTT.

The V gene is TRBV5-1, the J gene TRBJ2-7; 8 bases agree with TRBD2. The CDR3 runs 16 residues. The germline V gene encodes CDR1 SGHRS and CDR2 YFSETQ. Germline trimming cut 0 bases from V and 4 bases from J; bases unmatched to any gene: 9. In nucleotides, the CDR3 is TGCGCCAGCAGCTTGGTTTTCGGACTAGCAGAATACGAGCAGTACTTC. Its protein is CASSLVFGLAEYEQYF.

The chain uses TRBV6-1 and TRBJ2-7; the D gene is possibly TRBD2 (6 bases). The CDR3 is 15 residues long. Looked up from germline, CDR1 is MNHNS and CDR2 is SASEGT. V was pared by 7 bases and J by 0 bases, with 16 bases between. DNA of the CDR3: TGTGCCAGCACCCAGGGACTGGAAAGCTCCTACGAGCAGTACTTC. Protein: CASTQGLESSYEQYF.

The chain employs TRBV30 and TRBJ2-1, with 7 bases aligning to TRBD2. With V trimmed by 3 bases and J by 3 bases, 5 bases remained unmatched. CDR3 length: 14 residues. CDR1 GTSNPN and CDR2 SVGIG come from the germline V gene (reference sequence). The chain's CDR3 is CAWRLGGSYNEQFF. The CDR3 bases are TGTGCCTGGAGGTTGGGGGGGAGCTACAATGAGCAGTTCTTC.

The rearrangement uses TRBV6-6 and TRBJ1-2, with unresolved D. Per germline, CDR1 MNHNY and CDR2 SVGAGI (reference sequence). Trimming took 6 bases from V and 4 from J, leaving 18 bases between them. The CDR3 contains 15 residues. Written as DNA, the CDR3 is TGTGCCAGCAGCTTACTGTCCGGACGCGGCTATGGCTACACCTTC. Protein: CASSLLSGRGYGYTF.

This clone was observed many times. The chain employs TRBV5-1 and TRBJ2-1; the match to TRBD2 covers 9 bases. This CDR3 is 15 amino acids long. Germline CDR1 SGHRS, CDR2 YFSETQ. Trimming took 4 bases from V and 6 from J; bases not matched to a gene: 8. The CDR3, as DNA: TGCGCCAGCAGCCCCTCAGCGGGAGGCCTCAATGAGCAGTTCTTC. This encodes CASSPSAGGLNEQFF.

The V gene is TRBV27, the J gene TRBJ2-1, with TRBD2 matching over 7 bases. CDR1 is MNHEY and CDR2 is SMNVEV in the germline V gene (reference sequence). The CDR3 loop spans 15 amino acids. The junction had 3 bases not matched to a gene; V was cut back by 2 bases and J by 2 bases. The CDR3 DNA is TGTGCCAGCAGTTTACAAGCGGGACCCTACAATGAGCAGTTCTTC. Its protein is CASSLQAGPYNEQFF.

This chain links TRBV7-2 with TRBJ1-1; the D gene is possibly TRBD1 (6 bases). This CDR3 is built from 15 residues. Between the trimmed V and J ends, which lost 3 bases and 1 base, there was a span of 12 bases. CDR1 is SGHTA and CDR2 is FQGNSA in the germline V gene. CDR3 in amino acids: CASSLNREGNTEAFF. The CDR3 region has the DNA TGTGCCAGCAGCTTGAACAGGGAAGGGAACACTGAAGCTTTCTTT.

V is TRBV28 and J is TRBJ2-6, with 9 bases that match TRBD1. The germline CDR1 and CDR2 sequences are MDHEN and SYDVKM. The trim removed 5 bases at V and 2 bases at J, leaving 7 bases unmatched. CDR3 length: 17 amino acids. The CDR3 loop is CASSIRGQGTGANVLTF. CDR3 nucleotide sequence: TGTGCCAGCAGTATCCGGGGACAGGGAACTGGGGCCAACGTCCTGACTTTC.